One sample yielded the 20 T cell receptor beta chains listed below, sequenced in a study of T-cell memory formation after mild COVID-19. From the 5' RACE reads, TCRdb called clonotypes with MiXCR, one entry per CDR3 protein. The repertoire includes about 81,000 distinct CDR3 sequences, approximately 23% of them detected once, and 35% to 50% sits in the top ten. Sequenced input: PBMCs or a T cell subset sorted from them (not recorded which). The receptors stem from a man younger than 35 who had mild COVID-19 (a few samples of this study predate the infection). Cell type and time point are not known.

This clonotype occurred many times. The chain couples TRBV4-3 to TRBJ2-7; tentative D call: TRBD2 (6 bases). V gave up 0 bases and J gave up 2 bases, with 8 bases separating them. This CDR3 has 14 amino acids. The germline gives CDR1 LGHNA, CDR2 YSLEER. As DNA, the CDR3 is TGCGCCAGCAGCCAAGATCGGGGGACCTACGAGCAGTACTTC. Amino acid sequence: CASSQDRGTYEQYF.

Only a few counts were recorded for this clonotype. The chain links TRBV6-5 to TRBJ1-3; 7 bases match TRBD1. V trimming: 5 bases; J trimming: 4 bases; junction bases outside the gene matches: 5. This CDR3 comprises 14 residues. The germline V gene has CDR1 MNHEY and CDR2 SVGAGI. Here the CDR3 DNA reads TGTGCCAGCAGTGGCCAGGGGGAAGGAAACACCATATATTTT. This encodes CASSGQGEGNTIYF.

There are many counts of this clonotype. V is TRBV29-1 and J is TRBJ2-1, with a weak D call TRBD2 (5 bases). The CDR3 is 11 amino acids. V lost 5 bases and J lost 6, with 8 bases in between. The germline V gene has CDR1 SQVTM and CDR2 ANQGSEA. The CDR3 sequence is CSVSGVNEQFF. As DNA, the CDR3 is TGCAGCGTTTCCGGGGTCAATGAGCAGTTCTTC.

V usage is TRBV6-5 and J usage is TRBJ1-2, with TRBD1 as a possible D gene (6 bases). V lost 6 bases and J 2 bases, leaving 13 bases between the germline ends. Germline V gene sequence: CDR1 MNHEY, CDR2 SVGAGI. This CDR3 region has 14 residues. This CDR3 reads CASSWRTANYGYTF. For the CDR3, the DNA is TGTGCCAGCAGCTGGAGGACAGCGAACTATGGCTACACCTTC.

This clonotype was counted a few times. V usage is TRBV6-4 and J usage is TRBJ2-4; 12 nucleotides align to TRBD1. V was clipped by 4 bases and J by 7 bases; unmatched bases: 2. The CDR3 is made up of 14 amino acids. In germline, CDR1 is MRHNA, CDR2 SNTAGT. The CDR3 bases are TGTGCCAGCAGTGCGGGACAGGGGGCGAACATTCAGTACTTC. It specifies CASSAGQGANIQYF.

On this clonotype: A read error may account for a junction end that differs from germline. This chain uses TRBV6-2 or TRBV6-3 with TRBJ2-7, with D maybe TRBD2 (6 bases). The CDR3 runs 15 residues. The germline V gene has CDR1 MNHEY and CDR2 SVGEGT. CDR3 coding DNA: TGTGCCAGCATTTACCGTCCGTTCGTGGGGGGCGAGCAGTACTTC. It codes for CASIYRPFVGGEQYF.

In this sample, this clonotype turned up many times. This chain connects TRBV4-3 to TRBJ2-3, with 9 bases aligning to TRBD1. V shed 0 bases and J 4 bases; nucleotides not matched to a gene: 8. CDR3 length: 17 amino acids. CDR1 is LGHNA and CDR2 is YSLEER in the germline V gene. The DNA of the CDR3 is TGCGCCAGCAGCCAAGAAGGGGACAGGGAGGGCCCAGATACGCAGTATTTT. Translating gives CASSQEGDREGPDTQYF.

The V and J genes are TRBV4-1 and TRBJ2-3, with D perhaps TRBD2 (6 bases). The germline V and J ends were trimmed by 0 bases and 4 bases, with 8 bases remaining between them. This CDR3 spans 14 amino acids. Germline CDR1 MGHRA, CDR2 YSYEKL. This CDR3 is CASSQEASADTQYF. The CDR3 DNA sequence: TGCGCCAGCAGCCAAGAGGCTAGCGCAGATACGCAGTATTTT.

The chain links TRBV7-6 to TRBJ1-6; D ambiguous. Germline assignment: CDR1 SGHVS and CDR2 FNYEAQ. This CDR3 region has 15 residues. Trimming shortened V by 5 bases and J by 0 bases, and 8 bases separated the two germline ends. The CDR3 region has the DNA TGTGCCAGCAGCCCCCAGAGCTCCTATAATTCACCCCTCCACTTT. Residues: CASSPQSSYNSPLHF.

A note on this clonotype: An end of the junction differs from the germline gene, which may be a read error. The chain joins TRBV7-9 to TRBJ1-1; no clear D gene. The CDR3 is 12 residues long. Per germline, CDR1 SEHNR and CDR2 FQNEAQ (reference sequence). CDR3 sequence: CASILGVSEAFF. The CDR3 DNA sequence: TGTGCCAGCATCTTAGGAGTTTCTGAAGCTTTCTTT.

This clonotype came up a few times. CDR3 sequence: CASSPGGRNYEQYF. In DNA form, the CDR3 reads TGCGCCAGCAGCCCGGGCGGCAGAAACTACGAGCAGTACTTC. J is TRBJ2-7 and V is TRBV4-1; no clear D gene. V was shortened by 4 bases and J by 3 bases, with 13 bases between the two germline ends. CDR3 length equals 14 residues. Germline CDR1 is MGHRA and CDR2 is YSYEKL.

This clonotype appeared a few times. This chain joins TRBV7-8 and TRBJ2-7, with D hard to call. The CDR3 sequence is 12 residues long. Germline V CDR1 and CDR2: SGHVS, FQNEAQ. Trimming took 1 base from V and 6 from J, leaving 7 bases between them. The CDR3 is CASSLESPEQYF. The CDR3 bases are TGTGCCAGCAGCTTAGAGTCACCCGAGCAGTACTTC.

The chain uses TRBV5-1 and TRBJ2-3; possibly TRBD1 for D (6 bases). Trimming pared 6 bases from V and 3 bases from J, leaving 17 bases between. This CDR3 is 15 amino acids long. Germline V gene sequence: CDR1 SGHRS, CDR2 YFSETQ. The CDR3 bases are TGCGCCAGCAACCCGGAACAGGGTCTAACAGATACGCAGTATTTT. This sequence encodes CASNPEQGLTDTQYF.

The chain is built from TRBV5-1 and TRBJ2-2, with 11 bases that match TRBD2. CDR1 is SGHRS and CDR2 is YFSETQ in the germline V gene. The CDR3 loop spans 19 amino acids. The V gene end was trimmed by 2 bases and the J gene end by 3 bases; junction bases not matched to a gene: 12. CDR3 DNA: TGCGCCAGCAGCTTTAGGGGAACGGCACTAGCGGGGGACACCGGGGAGCTGTTTTTT. Translated: CASSFRGTALAGDTGELFF.

This clonotype was detected a few times. This chain joins TRBV7-6 and TRBJ2-2, with D unclear. Germline assignment: CDR1 SGHVS and CDR2 FNYEAQ. Trimming removed 4 bases at V and 2 bases at J, with 5 bases between. This CDR3 comprises 13 residues. The CDR3 region has the DNA TGTGCCAGCAGCTCCGTTAACACCGGGGAGCTGTTTTTT. It translates to CASSSVNTGELFF.

In this sample, this clonotype turned up a few times. The rearrangement links TRBV4-1 to TRBJ2-3; unclear D gene. Between the trimmed V and J ends, which lost 1 base and 3 bases, there was a span of 8 bases. There are 14 residues in the CDR3. CDR1 MGHRA and CDR2 YSYEKL come from the germline V gene. CDR3 amino acids: CASSQAGGTDTQYF. CDR3 nucleotide sequence: TGCGCCAGCAGCCAAGCAGGCGGAACAGATACGCAGTATTTT.

This clonotype came up a few times. The chain is built from TRBV9 and TRBJ2-3; TRBD2 might be the D (7 bases). V was clipped by 3 bases and J by 0 bases, with 14 bases between them. Per germline, CDR1 SGDLS and CDR2 YYNGEE. The CDR3 spans 16 residues. The CDR3 region has the DNA TGTGCCAGCAGCGCCCGAGGGGGGGCTAGCACAGATACGCAGTATTTT. This codes for CASSARGGASTDTQYF.

This clonotype was recorded a few times. V gene TRBV6-5 combines with J gene TRBJ2-7; 11 bases are a match to TRBD2. The germline CDR1 and CDR2 sequences are MNHEY and SVGAGI. This CDR3 spans 16 amino acids. Germline trimming cut 6 bases from V and 7 bases from J; bases unmatched to any gene: 14. The CDR3 sequence: CASSNSPTSGGGEQYV. In nucleotides, the CDR3 is TGTGCCAGCAGCAACAGCCCCACTAGCGGGGGAGGTGAGCAGTACGTC.

This chain uses TRBV5-1 with TRBJ1-2, with D possibly matching TRBD1 (5 bases). CDR3 length: 17 residues. Germline assignment: CDR1 SGHRS and CDR2 YFSETQ. V was pared by 5 bases and J by 0 bases, with 20 bases between. The CDR3 reads CASSERGWGLTNYGYTF. The CDR3 region has the DNA TGCGCCAGCAGTGAAAGGGGTTGGGGCCTTACTAACTATGGCTACACCTTC.

This clonotype was seen repeatedly, ten times or more. The genes are TRBV6-2 or TRBV6-3 and TRBJ1-5; D unresolved. Deletions cut 6 bases from V and 9 bases from J, with 12 bases between. The CDR3 runs 12 residues. The germline gives CDR1 MNHEY, CDR2 SVGEGT. The CDR3 protein is CASSLFGRPQHF. For the CDR3, the DNA is TGTGCCAGCAGCCTCTTCGGTCGGCCCCAGCATTTT.